Presented here are 12 T cell receptor beta chains from one specimen sequenced in a study of CD8+ T cells in alopecia areata. This sample's treatment: oral pan-JAK inhibitor, 5-10 mg twice daily. Peripheral blood and lesional scalp punch biopsies came from alopecia areata patients. After isolation, RNA underwent reverse transcription to generate cDNA as the sequencing template. Data came from immunoSEQ multiplex PCR; TCRdb stores just in-frame clones and leaves some out. The sample shows roughly 5,100 clones, around 93% of them seen only once. Here the sequenced sample was skin, taken at week 4, from a patient treated with tofacitinib. The source of these receptors is a human donor with alopecia areata.

The V and J genes are TRBV7-3 and TRBJ2-3, with D perhaps matching TRBD2 (6 bases). V was trimmed by 5 bases and J by 1 base, leaving 7 bases between them. CDR1 SGHTA and CDR2 FQGTGA come from the germline V gene. The length of the CDR3 is 13 residues. The CDR3 DNA reads as TGTGCCAGCAGCCCGGGGGGCACAGATACGCAGTATTTT. Translation gives CASSPGGTDTQYF.

The V gene is TRBV16, the J gene TRBJ2-3; D gene uncertain. The CDR3 has 14 amino acids. Trimming took 1 base from V and 2 from J, leaving 7 bases between them. The germline V gene encodes CDR1 KGHSY and CDR2 FQNENV. CDR3 sequence (DNA): TGTGCCAGCAGCCAATTAACTTACACAGATACGCAGTATTTT. Protein: CASSQLTYTDTQYF.

This CDR3 is CASSLGQGTAFF. As DNA, the CDR3 is TGTGCCAGCAGCTTAGGGCAGGGGACGGCTTTCTTT. The chain uses TRBV7-2 and TRBJ1-1, with D possibly TRBD1 on 6 matching bases. Trimming cost V 1 base and J 11 bases, with 11 bases left between them. Germline CDR1 reads SGHTA; CDR2 reads FQGNSA. The CDR3 is 12 residues long. Combining the CDR3 with reference TRBV7-2 and TRBJ1-1 gives the whole variable domain GAGVSQSPSNKVTEKGKDVELRCDPISGHTALYWYRQSLGQGLEFLIYFQGNSAPDKSGLPSDRFSAERTGGSVSTLTIQRTQQEDSAVYLCASSLGQGTAFFGQGTRLTVV.

V and J are TRBV19 and TRBJ2-5, with a weak D call TRBD1 (6 bases). V lost 3 bases and J lost 4, with 15 bases in between. The CDR3 has 15 amino acids. Germline CDR1 is LNHDA and CDR2 is SQIVND (reference sequence). The CDR3 is CASSIGRGSGETQYF. CDR3 coding DNA: TGTGCCAGTAGTATTGGCAGGGGAAGTGGAGAGACCCAGTACTTC.

This chain joins TRBV7-8 and TRBJ2-1, with D possibly matching TRBD1 (5 bases). Trimming removed 0 bases from V and 7 bases from J, with 10 bases in between. The CDR3 is 14 residues long. Germline CDR1 and CDR2: SGHVS and FQNEAQ. CDR3 residues: CASSLATPGNEQFF. CDR3 in DNA: TGTGCCAGCAGCTTAGCTACCCCAGGGAATGAGCAGTTCTTC.

CDR3: CASSASADSSYNSPLHF. The CDR3 DNA reads TGTGCCAGCAGCGCCAGTGCAGATAGCTCCTATAATTCACCCCTCCACTTT. The genes are TRBV9 and TRBJ1-6; the D is unclear. V was cut by 3 bases and J by 0 bases, with 13 bases left in between. CDR1 and CDR2 (germline): SGDLS, YYNGEE. CDR3 length: 17 residues.

This clone was picked up one time. V gene TRBV5-1 combines with J gene TRBJ2-3; 7 nucleotides line up with TRBD2. The CDR3 spans 15 residues. From germline, CDR1 is SGHRS and CDR2 YFSETQ. With V trimmed by 9 bases and J by 5 bases, 15 bases remained unmatched. The CDR3 loop reads CATRMSSWGGDTQYF. The CDR3 region has the DNA TGCGCCACCCGTATGTCCAGTTGGGGGGGAGATACGCAGTATTTT. Together with reference TRBV5-1 and TRBJ2-3, the CDR3 gives the full variable domain: KAGVTQTPRYLIKTRGQQVTLSCSPISGHRSVSWYQQTPGQGLQFLFEYFSETQRNKGNFPGRFSGRQFSNSRSEMNVSTLELGDSALYLCATRMSSWGGDTQYFGPGTRLTVL.

By proportion, this clone is large. The chain has TRBV7-9 and TRBJ1-2; no clear D. Germline V CDR1 and CDR2: SEHNR, FQNEAQ (reference sequence). The CDR3 extends over 11 amino acids. V dropped 4 bases and J dropped 3 bases, with 3 bases sitting between them. The CDR3 spells CASSSDYGYTF. In DNA, the CDR3 is TGTGCCAGCAGCTCCGACTATGGCTACACCTTC.

The chain carries TRBV28 and TRBJ1-1; tentatively, D is TRBD1 (6 bases). V was pared by 7 bases and J by 5 bases, with 14 bases between. CDR1 is MDHEN, CDR2 SYDVKM, per germline. This CDR3 comprises 13 residues. The CDR3 loop is CASKRGSWTEAFF. The CDR3 region has the DNA TGTGCCAGCAAGAGGGGGTCTTGGACTGAAGCTTTCTTT.

The genes are TRBV16 and TRBJ2-7; 8 bases are shared with TRBD1. This CDR3 spans 14 amino acids. Germline values: CDR1 KGHSY, CDR2 FQNENV. Trimming at V came to 5 bases and at J to 7 bases, leaving 10 bases not matched to a gene. The CDR3 nucleotides are TGTGCCAGCAGCGAACGGACAGGGAGTAGGGAGCAGTACTTC. The encoded protein is CASSERTGSREQYF.

This chain uses TRBV4-3 with TRBJ1-1, with 8 bases that match TRBD1. In germline, CDR1 is LGHNA, CDR2 YSLEER. The CDR3 spans 16 residues. After removal of 0 bases from V and 1 base from J, the junction contained 4 bases not matched to a gene. This CDR3 is CASSQDGTGSNTEAFF. Here the CDR3 DNA reads TGCGCCAGCAGCCAAGATGGGACAGGATCGAACACTGAAGCTTTCTTT.

The genes are TRBV19 and TRBJ1-2, with D tentatively TRBD1 (6 bases). Trimming stripped 3 bases from V and 6 bases from J, with 14 bases between. The V gene's germline CDR1 is LNHDA and CDR2 SQIVND (reference sequence). The CDR3 extends over 14 amino acids. DNA of the CDR3: TGTGCCAGTAGTATCGGGGGCCGGTCGGATGGCTACACCTTC. Translated, it gives CASSIGGRSDGYTF.